These 21 T cell receptor beta chains were sequenced from one sample in a study of blood T cell repertoires in COVID-19. Profiling relied on immunoSEQ multiplex PCR, and the TCRdb table lists in-frame clones only, not all of them. Here the sample spans under 200,000 clones, approximately 79% being singletons. Sequences were obtained from peripheral blood. The source of these receptors is a woman of 80 years or more with acute or convalescent COVID-19.

This clone was observed at least ten times. The chain carries TRBV6-2 or TRBV6-3 and TRBJ2-5; TRBD1 is a possible D gene (6 bases). V gave up 2 bases and J gave up 5 bases, with 12 bases separating them. The CDR3 is 14 residues long. Germline V gene data show CDR1 as MNHEY and CDR2 as SVGEGT. The CDR3 here is CASSYPDSRETQYF. The CDR3 nucleotides are TGTGCCAGCAGTTACCCGGACAGCCGGGAGACCCAGTACTTC.

This sequence joins TRBV6-5 and TRBJ2-7; TRBD2 matches 13 bases. CDR3 length: 15 amino acids. CDR1 is MNHEY and CDR2 is SVGAGI in the germline V gene. J lost 1 base, V lost 6 bases, and 3 bases had no gene match. The CDR3 DNA reads TGTGCCAGCAGACTACTAGCGGGAGGGTCCTACGAGCAGTACTTC. Amino acids: CASRLLAGGSYEQYF.

The J gene is TRBJ1-2, the V gene TRBV28; TRBD1 matches at 7 bases. CDR1 is MDHEN and CDR2 is SYDVKM in the germline V gene. The junction had 10 bases not matched to a gene; V was cut back by 3 bases and J by 9 bases. This CDR3 is 14 amino acids long. The CDR3 DNA reads as TGTGCCAGCAGTTTGGGGCAGGGGGGACGTAGCTACACCTTC. It is translated as CASSLGQGGRSYTF.

This clone was found once. The V and J genes are TRBV14 and TRBJ2-5; D call uncertain. Germline CDR1 SGHDN, CDR2 FVKESK. Trimming stripped 8 bases from V and 5 bases from J, with 3 bases between. The CDR3 covers 9 residues. The CDR3 DNA reads TGTGCCAGCTCGGAGACCCAGTACTTC. It is translated as CASSETQYF. Together with reference TRBV14 and TRBJ2-5, the CDR3 gives the full variable domain: EAGVTQFPSHSVIEKGQTVTLRCDPISGHDNLYWYRRVMGKEIKFLLHFVKESKQDESGMPNNRFLAERTGGTYSTLKVQPAELEDSGVYFCASSETQYFGPGTRLLVL.

The chain links TRBV6-2 or TRBV6-3 to TRBJ1-1; tentatively, D is TRBD1 (6 bases). V was pared by 6 bases and J by 4 bases, with 15 bases between. The CDR3 sequence is 14 residues long. Germline-derived CDR1 and CDR2 are MNHEY and SVGEGT. CDR3 in amino acids: CASSPNRVGTEAFF. The CDR3 nucleotides read TGTGCCAGCAGCCCGAACAGGGTTGGCACTGAAGCTTTCTTT.

The gene calls are TRBV6-2 or TRBV6-3 and TRBJ2-3; TRBD2 aligns across 8 bases. The CDR3 runs to 18 residues. V was clipped by 2 bases and J by 8 bases; unmatched bases: 18. Germline assignment: CDR1 MNHEY and CDR2 SVGEGT. The CDR3 loop is CASSYRTRELAAPGTQYF. CDR3 DNA: TGTGCCAGCAGTTACCGAACTCGAGAACTAGCGGCACCCGGTACGCAGTATTTT.

V usage is TRBV6-6 and J usage is TRBJ2-5, with 8 nucleotides matching TRBD1. Losses at the gene ends were 5 bases for V and 1 base for J; bases not matched to a gene: 6. CDR1 is MNHNY and CDR2 is SVGAGI in the germline V gene (reference sequence). The CDR3 is 15 residues long. The CDR3 DNA sequence: TGTGCCAGCAGTCCGAACGACAGGGGCCAAGAGACCCAGTACTTC. This encodes CASSPNDRGQETQYF.

The rearrangement joins TRBV4-1 to TRBJ2-3, with TRBD2 matching over 10 bases. The germline V gene has CDR1 MGHRA and CDR2 YSYEKL. CDR3 length equals 15 residues. J gave up 5 bases and V 2 bases, and 4 bases lay outside the gene matches. The CDR3 region has the DNA TGCGCCAGCAGCCAACTAGCGGGAGTAGGAGATACGCAGTATTTT. It specifies CASSQLAGVGDTQYF.

This chain uses TRBV4-1 with TRBJ1-2; 7 bases align to TRBD1. With 3 bases clipped from V and 1 base from J, the junction kept 8 bases outside the gene matches. The CDR3 loop spans 16 amino acids. The V gene's germline CDR1 is MGHRA and CDR2 YSYEKL. The DNA of the CDR3 is TGCGCCAGCAGCCACGCCGACAGGGACCATAACTATGGCTACACCTTC. It yields the protein CASSHADRDHNYGYTF.

The rearrangement uses TRBV2 and TRBJ2-7, with TRBD1 matching over 8 bases. This CDR3 spans 14 amino acids. Germline CDR1 reads SNHLY; CDR2 reads FYNNEI. The J segment lost 9 bases and the V segment lost 6 bases, leaving 13 bases of the junction unmatched. The CDR3: CASRDHDRGDMQYF. The CDR3 coding sequence is TGTGCCAGCAGAGATCATGACAGGGGCGACATGCAGTACTTC.

The rearrangement links TRBV5-4 to TRBJ2-7, with 7 positions matching TRBD2. Germline-derived CDR1 and CDR2 are SGHNT and YYREEE (reference sequence). Germline trimming cut 0 bases from V and 1 base from J; bases unmatched to any gene: 4. CDR3 size: 15 residues. CDR3 protein: CASSLGLAESYEQYF. The CDR3 DNA reads as TGTGCCAGCAGCTTGGGGCTAGCGGAATCCTACGAGCAGTACTTC.

CDR3: CALYRGGPGTEAFF. The CDR3 DNA reads TGTGCCTTATACAGGGGGGGGCCGGGCACTGAAGCTTTCTTT. The J gene is TRBJ1-1, the V gene TRBV28; TRBD1 matches at 8 bases. The germline V gene has CDR1 MDHEN and CDR2 SYDVKM. J gave up 4 bases and V 11 bases, and 12 bases lay outside the gene matches. The CDR3 totals 14 residues. Drawing the rest from reference TRBV28 and TRBJ1-1, the complete variable domain is DVKVTQSSRYLVKRTGEKVFLECVQDMDHENMFWYRQDPGLGLRLIYFSYDVKMKEKGDIPEGYSVSREKKERFSLILESASTNQTSMYLCALYRGGPGTEAFFGQGTRLTVV.

V and J are TRBV27 and TRBJ2-3, with D perhaps TRBD1 (6 bases). Germline loops: CDR1 MNHEY, CDR2 SMNVEV (reference sequence). The CDR3 spans 19 residues. The V and J ends lost 0 bases and 6 bases respectively, with 25 bases between them. CDR3 bases: TGTGCCAGCAGTTTATCTGCCACCATCCTGGGGGACACCAGGGATACGCAGTATTTT. This encodes CASSLSATILGDTRDTQYF.

This chain uses TRBV13 with TRBJ2-3; 12 bases are a match to TRBD2. From germline, CDR1 is PRHDT and CDR2 FYEKMQ (reference sequence). The V segment lost 7 bases and the J segment 3 bases; nucleotides outside the gene matches: 8. The CDR3 spans 16 residues. This CDR3 is CASTMLAGGGTDTQYF. In DNA form, the CDR3 reads TGTGCCAGCACTATGCTAGCGGGAGGGGGTACAGATACGCAGTATTTT.

The V call is TRBV3-1 (or the pseudogene TRBV3-2), the J call TRBJ1-2; the D is unclear. Trimming removed 1 base from V and 8 bases from J, with 14 bases in between. Germline CDR1 and CDR2: LGHDT and YNNKEL (reference sequence). This CDR3 spans 14 amino acids. The CDR3 nucleotides are TGTGCCAGCAGCCAAGCTGGCGGATTCGTCGGCTACACCTTC. It is translated as CASSQAGGFVGYTF.

The V call is TRBV7-2, the J call TRBJ2-5; TRBD2 agrees at 7 bases. V shed 5 bases, J shed 0 bases, and the junction held 3 bases outside the gene matches. The germline gives CDR1 SGHTA, CDR2 FQGNSA. The CDR3 length is 14 residues. The CDR3 nucleotides are TGTGCCAGCAGCCGCGGGGGACACCAAGAGACCCAGTACTTC. This sequence encodes CASSRGGHQETQYF.

This chain connects TRBV27 to TRBJ1-4; 7 positions agree with TRBD1. The CDR3 totals 14 residues. Germline-derived CDR1 and CDR2 are MNHEY and SMNVEV (reference sequence). Unmatched junction bases numbered 9, after V lost 7 bases and J lost 7 bases. Written as DNA, the CDR3 is TGTGCCAGCACCTCCGACAGGGTGGGTGAAAAACTGTTTTTT. Its protein product is CASTSDRVGEKLFF.

The CDR3 sequence is CASSESSSSYNEQFF. The CDR3 DNA reads TGCGCCAGCAGTGAGTCGTCGAGCTCCTACAATGAGCAGTTCTTC. The V and J genes are TRBV10-1 and TRBJ2-1, with D uncertain. In germline, CDR1 is WNHNN, CDR2 SYGVQD (reference sequence). With 0 bases removed from V and 0 bases from J, the gap between germline ends came to 6 bases. The CDR3 is 15 amino acids.

The chain has TRBV21-1 and TRBJ2-1; the table names TRBD2, a call not compared with the DNA. TRBV21-1 is a pseudogene locus. The length of the CDR3 is 17 residues. The CDR3 nucleotides read TGTGCCAGCAGCCGAACTTGGGCGGAGGGCCTCAGTGGTGAGCAGTTCTTC. Translated, it gives CASSRTWAEGLSGEQFF.

The gene calls are TRBV6-4 and TRBJ2-2; 8 positions match TRBD1. This CDR3 region has 13 residues. Looked up from germline, CDR1 is MRHNA and CDR2 is SNTAGT. V gave up 6 bases and J gave up 3 bases; unmatched junction bases: 0. The CDR3, as DNA: TGTGCCAGCAGGGGACAGGACACCGGGGAGCTGTTTTTT. This gives the protein CASRGQDTGELFF.

The chain combines TRBV7-8 with TRBJ2-3; 7 nucleotides match TRBD2. J gave up 7 bases and V 1 base, and 11 bases lay outside the gene matches. In germline, CDR1 is SGHVS, CDR2 FQNEAQ. The CDR3 consists of 16 residues. CDR3 DNA sequence: TGTGCCAGCAGCTTAGTAAATCGCGGGAGCGCCTATACGCAGTATTTT. It encodes CASSLVNRGSAYTQYF.